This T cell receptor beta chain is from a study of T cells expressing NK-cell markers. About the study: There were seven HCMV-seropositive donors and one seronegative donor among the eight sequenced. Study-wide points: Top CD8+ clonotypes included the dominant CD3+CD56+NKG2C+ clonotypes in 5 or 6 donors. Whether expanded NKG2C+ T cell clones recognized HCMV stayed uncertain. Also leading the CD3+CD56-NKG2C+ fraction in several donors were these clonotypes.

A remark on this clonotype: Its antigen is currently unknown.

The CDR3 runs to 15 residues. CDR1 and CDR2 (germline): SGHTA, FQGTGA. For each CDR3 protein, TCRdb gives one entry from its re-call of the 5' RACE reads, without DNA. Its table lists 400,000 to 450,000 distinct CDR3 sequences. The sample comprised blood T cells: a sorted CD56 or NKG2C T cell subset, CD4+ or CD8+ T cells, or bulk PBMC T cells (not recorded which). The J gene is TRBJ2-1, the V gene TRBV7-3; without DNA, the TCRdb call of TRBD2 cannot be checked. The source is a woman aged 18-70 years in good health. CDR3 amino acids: CASSPLTGVPNEQFF.